This TCR beta chain came from a study of T cells after yellow fever vaccination. TCRdb re-called the 5' RACE reads with MiXCR, one entry per CDR3 protein. Found here are around 530,000 distinct CDR3 sequences, roughly a sixth of them singletons; the top ten hold roughly 17%. This clonotype was seen a few times. Antigen: not known. Study-wide findings and caveats: Highly abundant clonotypes carried over from the bulk population could end up in FACS-sorted repertoires as contaminants. Clonotypes found in both CD4 and CD8 compartments made up a small share.

CDR3 size: 15 residues. V lost 2 bases and J lost 6, with 14 bases in between. Germline V CDR1 and CDR2: LNHNV, YYDKDF (reference sequence). The receptor's source is a man younger than 35 who received the YFV17D yellow fever vaccine. Sequenced here: PBMCs, sampled less than 6 days after the first yellow fever vaccination. The chain uses TRBV15 and TRBJ2-4; D is perhaps TRBD1 or TRBD2 (5 bases each). The CDR3 DNA follows: TGTGCCACCAGCAGAAGCACGGGAAGGGGAAACATTCAGTACTTC. Translation: CATSRSTGRGNIQYF.